This T cell receptor beta chain was recovered during a study of blood T cell repertoires in COVID-19. Deletions cut 0 bases from V and 4 bases from J, with 7 bases between. The CDR3 covers 14 residues. Germline values: CDR1 SGHKS, CDR2 YYEKEE (reference sequence). The assay was immunoSEQ multiplex PCR, and TCRdb's table has in-frame clones only and misses some. Counted here are approximately 330,000 clones, roughly 86% occurring once; the ten biggest clones make up approximately 10%. The receptor's source is a man aged 25-45 years with COVID-19, enrolled during active disease. Sequencing was carried out using peripheral blood. The gene calls are TRBV5-5 and TRBJ1-4; D unclear. CDR3 loop: CASSLAQLNEKLFF. The CDR3 DNA follows: TGTGCCAGCAGCTTGGCGCAACTTAATGAAAAACTGTTTTTT.